Here is one T cell receptor beta chain with its context. The antigen remains unidentified. The data belong to a study of T cells expressing NK-cell markers. Overall study context: Sequencing covered eight donors, seven HCMV-seropositive and one seronegative.

cDNA encoding TCR beta was synthesized via 5'RACE template switching incorporating UMIs. Each CDR3 protein gets one entry in TCRdb, which reprocessed the 5' RACE reads and gives no DNA. The listing contains 20,000 to 25,000 distinct CDR3 sequences. Whole-study results and caveats: A range of about 1.0-8% of CD8+ T cells consisted of dominant NKG2C+ clonotypes in several donors. These clonotypes, the leaders elsewhere, also led the CD3+CD56-NKG2C+ fraction in several donors.

The CDR3 has 14 residues. Germline CDR1 MDHEN, CDR2 SYDVKM. This clonotype was sampled from a man aged 18-70 years in good health. What was sequenced was blood T cells: a sorted CD56 or NKG2C T cell subset, CD4+ or CD8+ T cells, or bulk PBMC T cells (not recorded which). The chain links TRBV28 to TRBJ2-3. CDR3 protein: CASSLGTSADTQYF.